This paragraph reports one T cell receptor (beta chain). It lacks a known antigen. Per-base quality was not reported, and no clone a single base away is much larger than it. The entire isolated RNA was reverse transcribed using the High Capacity cDNA Reverse Transcription Kit, and thus expressed TCRB transcripts were sequenced. Deep immunoSEQ sequencing was applied to naive, central memory and regulatory T cell samples, giving an average of around 3.4 million total reads per sample. After sorted cells were lysed in RLT buffer, RNA was extracted with DNase-treated RNeasy Micro or Mini kits, with the choice depending on cell number. To prevent cross-contamination, every cell subset was processed on its own, while patient and healthy donor samples were processed together. The immunoSEQ multiplex PCR was used to amplify TCRB sequences from cDNA, generating 87-bp fragments that spanned the CDR3 region. Sequencing of the amplicons was done on the Illumina HiSeq platform. The authors processed their data as follows. Synthetic template baselines were used to correct PCR bias computationally, reads within Hamming distance 2 were collapsed together, and singletons that could not be merged were discarded. Reads were aligned against IMGT so that V, D and J genes, CDR3 length and insertions or deletions at six rearrangement sites could be assigned. Within each subset, clonotype counts were normalized to sorted cell number, after which true diversity and Gini coefficients were computed with the tcR R package. The overlap coefficient, calculated on TCRB nucleotide sequences, was used to measure repertoire sharing. As a proxy for the pre-selection repertoire, out-of-frame TCRB sequences from naive cells were analyzed. TCRdb mirrors the immuneACCESS table, restricted to in-frame sequences. Some clones are absent from its copies; in checked studies, under half trace to an unresolved V gene, and the reason for the others is unknown. The D gene and trimming were derived from the DNA, and the V and J assignments and clone size from that table. Recorded for this sample are about 710,000 clones; around an eighth of them occurred a single time. The ten biggest clones cover 0.035% to 0.045% of the sample.

Including cysteine and phenylalanine, the CDR3 has 14 amino acids. The only DNA kept is the CDR3, 42 bases in frame from the first base. Per the germline V gene, KGHSH is the CDR1 and LQKENI is the CDR2. V is cut back by 4 bases and J by 4 bases, with 4 bases in the junction unmatched. Each donor gave one peripheral blood draw, about 110 mL on average, collected into heparinised tubes. Using a panel that included CD45RO, CCR7, CD25, CD127, CD95 and CD27, naive, central memory, regulatory and stem cell-like memory CD4+ T cells were sorted on a BD FACSAria II. Purity was above 95% for every sorted population. PBMCs were isolated right away by Lymphoprep density gradient centrifugation and were stained directly, without culture. To minimize batch effects, samples were stained and sorted in pairs, one healthy donor with one patient per experiment. The data were obtained in a study of beta chain features in type 1 diabetes (dated by TCRdb to 2016 to 2019). Describing the broader study: Mean age, gender distribution, total cell number and subset yield were not different between patients and healthy donors. A total of roughly 110 million sorted cells were examined across all samples, and the number of cells per subset was strongly correlated with RNA yield. Regulatory and stem cell-like memory subsets were obtained from only 8 patients and roughly eight healthy donors, while naive and central memory subsets were obtained from all 28 donors. The study compared the TCRB repertoires of sorted circulating CD4+ T cell subsets in recently diagnosed type 1 diabetes patients with those in matched healthy donors. General findings and caveats noted by the study authors: Type 1 diabetes patients showed a moderate but significant shortening of TCRB CDR3 length in all four CD4+ subsets. The naive, central memory and regulatory TCRB repertoires appeared to resemble one another more closely among patients than among healthy donors. Because cDNA rather than genomic DNA was sequenced, highly expressing activated cells could have been over-represented, although no difference in activation and CD3 levels was found between groups. Patients with type 1 diabetes made fewer insertions and deleted more nucleotides at VDJ recombination sites, implying thymic rearrangement abnormalities. Shorter templates might have been favored by PCR, but patient and control samples were amplified and corrected together, so both groups would have been affected equally by any skew. Because small numbers of individuals were included in the HLA sub-analyses, any influence of HLA type on TCRB rearrangement was left unresolved.

Here the chain combines TRBV18 and TRBJ1-1, with 9 bases in between that match TRBD1. The source of this sequence is a man between 18 and 29 years old with type 1 diabetes. The specimen was naive CD4+ T cells from blood. The sample's cell subset or site label, in plain terms: true naive CD4+ T cells. The encoded CDR3 is CASSRDRVFTEAFF. The nucleotides read TGTGCCAGCTCACGGGACAGGGTGTTCACTGAAGCTTTCTTT.